The 13 T cell receptor beta chains given below trace back to one sample, sequenced in a study of preoperative IRX-2 immunotherapy in early breast cancer. Data came from immunoSEQ multiplex PCR; TCRdb stores just in-frame clones and leaves some out. The sample consists of 40,000 to 50,000 clones, approximately 80% of them appearing once. Noted treatment: preoperative locoregional IRX-2 cytokine immunotherapy. The sample was tumor tissue, taken after IRX-2 immunotherapy. These TCRs come from a human donor with breast cancer.

This clone came up once. The chain employs TRBV5-1 and TRBJ1-4; 10 positions agree with TRBD1. Trimming took 5 bases from V and 8 from J; bases not matched to a gene: 6. The germline V gene encodes CDR1 SGHRS and CDR2 YFSETQ. The CDR3 has 14 residues. CDR3 residues: CASRGGQGDEKLFF. The CDR3, as DNA: TGCGCCAGCAGGGGCGGACAGGGGGACGAAAAACTGTTTTTT.

This chain links TRBV6-8 with TRBJ1-1; 7 bases match TRBD1. Looked up from germline, CDR1 is MNHGY and CDR2 is SAAAGT. The CDR3 consists of 14 residues. The junction had 6 bases not matched to a gene; V was cut back by 0 bases and J by 8 bases. CDR3 nucleotides: TGTGCCAGCAGTTACTCAGACAGGGATGGCGAAGCTTTCTTT. The encoded protein is CASSYSDRDGEAFF.

The V and J genes are TRBV18 and TRBJ1-1; D is ambiguous. The germline CDR1 and CDR2 sequences are KGHSH and LQKENI. V was clipped by 3 bases and J by 1 base, with 12 bases between them. This CDR3 is built from 15 residues. CDR3 nucleotide sequence: TGTGCCAGCTCACCCGCGAAGGTCGCGAACACTGAAGCTTTCTTT. As protein: CASSPAKVANTEAFF. The full variable domain, with the rest looked up from reference TRBV18 and TRBJ1-1, is NAGVMQNPRHLVRRRGQEARLRCSPMKGHSHVYWYRQLPEEGLKFMVYLQKENIIDESGMPKERFSAEFPKEGPSILRIQQVVRGDSAAYFCASSPAKVANTEAFFGQGTRLTVV.

The chain joins TRBV10-2 to TRBJ1-1; TRBD1 matches 7 bases. This CDR3 is 15 amino acids long. The germline V gene encodes CDR1 WSHSY and CDR2 SAAADI. V lost 0 bases, J lost 2 bases, and 3 bases stayed unmatched. For the CDR3, the DNA is TGCGCCAGCAGTGAGTCTGGACAGGCCAACACTGAAGCTTTCTTT. Translation gives CASSESGQANTEAFF.

In its sample, this clone was seen a few times. CDR3 loop: CASSRDGFNYGYTF. The CDR3 DNA reads as TGTGCCAGCAGCCGGGACGGATTTAACTATGGCTACACCTTC. The chain carries TRBV7-6 and TRBJ1-2; tentative D call: TRBD1 (5 bases). The CDR3 is made up of 14 amino acids. The V and J ends lost 5 bases and 1 base respectively, with 11 bases between them. The germline V gene has CDR1 SGHVS and CDR2 FNYEAQ.

This clone was observed a few times. V is TRBV7-7 and J is TRBJ1-2, with TRBD1 matching over 7 bases. Looked up from germline, CDR1 is SSHAT and CDR2 is FNYEAQ (reference sequence). This CDR3 has 15 amino acids. The V and J ends lost 1 base and 2 bases, in that order; junction bases with no gene match: 4. The CDR3 reads CASSLGRTGNYGYTF. CDR3 DNA sequence: TGTGCCAGCAGCTTAGGGAGGACAGGCAACTATGGCTACACCTTC.

The J gene is TRBJ2-6, the V gene TRBV6-8; 8 nucleotides agree with TRBD1. Germline V gives CDR1 MNHGY, CDR2 SAAAGT. The V gene end was trimmed by 6 bases and the J gene end by 1 base; junction bases not matched to a gene: 14. CDR3 length: 19 amino acids. This chain's CDR3 is CASSPRLTGVPSGANVLTF. The CDR3 DNA reads as TGTGCCAGCAGCCCGAGGCTGACAGGGGTCCCTTCTGGGGCCAACGTCCTGACTTTC.

In DNA form, the CDR3 reads TGTGCCAGCAGCCTGGACAGTGGAAACACCATATATTTT. It specifies CASSLDSGNTIYF. This sequence joins TRBV7-2 and TRBJ1-3; D might be TRBD1 (6 bases). V was shortened by 5 bases and J by 3 bases, with 8 bases between the two germline ends. The germline V gene encodes CDR1 SGHTA and CDR2 FQGNSA. This CDR3 has 13 residues.

The table lists this clone with a few counts. The rearrangement joins TRBV19 to TRBJ1-5, with 12 bases lining up with TRBD1. V lost 5 bases and J lost 4; bases outside the gene matches: 12. CDR1 and CDR2 from the germline V gene are LNHDA and SQIVND (reference sequence). This CDR3 comprises 18 residues. The CDR3 spells CASSGGTGGAWANQPQHF. The CDR3 DNA follows: TGTGCCAGTAGTGGGGGGACAGGGGGCGCATGGGCAAATCAGCCCCAGCATTTT.

V usage is TRBV19 and J usage is TRBJ2-1; D might be TRBD1 (5 bases). Germline assignment: CDR1 LNHDA and CDR2 SQIVND (reference sequence). The CDR3 extends over 15 amino acids. Deletions cut 9 bases from V and 8 bases from J, with 23 bases between. CDR3: CASRRAGALPDEQFF. In DNA, the CDR3 is TGTGCCAGCCGGCGCGCTGGGGCGTTACCGGATGAGCAGTTCTTC.

The gene calls are TRBV19 and TRBJ2-7; D is uncertain. CDR1 and CDR2 from the germline V gene are LNHDA and SQIVND (reference sequence). This CDR3 has 13 amino acids. V was cut by 5 bases and J by 5 bases, with 13 bases left in between. The CDR3 here is CASSQYLRNEQYF. In DNA form, the CDR3 reads TGTGCCAGTAGTCAGTATTTACGAAACGAGCAGTACTTC.

The V call is TRBV6-8, the J call TRBJ2-1; the D call may be TRBD1 or TRBD2 (6 bases each). V lost 6 bases, J lost 10 bases, and 19 bases lay in between. The CDR3 extends over 14 amino acids. The germline CDR1 and CDR2 sequences are MNHGY and SAAAGT. The CDR3 DNA is TGTGCCAGCAGGCCCGGACTGGGGGCGGGAGAGCAGTTCTTC. It specifies CASRPGLGAGEQFF.

This chain connects TRBV14 to TRBJ2-7; the D is unclear. The germline V gene has CDR1 SGHDN and CDR2 FVKESK. The CDR3 runs 17 residues. V was trimmed by 0 bases and J by 3 bases, leaving 18 bases between them. The CDR3 sequence: CASSQDSATHPDYEQYF. The CDR3, as DNA: TGTGCCAGCAGCCAAGATTCGGCTACTCATCCCGACTACGAGCAGTACTTC.